These T cell receptor beta chains were read from a single sample in a study of cytomegalovirus exposure and HLA in healthy donors. Profiling relied on immunoSEQ multiplex PCR, and the TCRdb table lists in-frame clones only, not all of them. The sample has roughly 81,000 clones; about three quarters are singletons. Sequenced input: PBMCs. The receptor source for this set is a boy younger than 18 in good health and CMV-seronegative. CDR3s include the opening cysteine and the closing phenylalanine or tryptophan. D genes are given only for firm matches. The size field is filled for only some rows; it gives once, few, many or a size class.

v_gene	d_gene	abundance	j_gene	CDR3aa	CDR3nt
TRBV10-3	-	-	TRBJ1-2	CAISEGHPSNYGYTF	TGTGCCATCAGTGAAGGACACCCGTCTAACTATGGCTACACCTTC
TRBV7-9	TRBD1	-	TRBJ2-5	CASGRGQPETQYF	TGTGCCAGCGGACGGGGACAGCCGGAGACCCAGTACTTC
TRBV11-2	TRBD2	-	TRBJ2-7	CASSLDRLAGGLYEQYF	TGTGCCAGCAGCTTAGATCGACTAGCGGGAGGACTCTACGAGCAGTACTTC
TRBV28	TRBD2	-	TRBJ2-7	CASSLLRTSGSYEQYF	TGTGCCAGCAGTTTACTGAGGACTAGCGGGTCCTACGAGCAGTACTTC
TRBV30	-	few	TRBJ2-1	CAWRYADYNEQFF	TGTGCCTGGAGGTACGCAGATTACAATGAGCAGTTCTTC
TRBV7-8	-	-	TRBJ1-1	CASSTDPTDLNTEAFF	TGTGCCAGCAGCACAGACCCGACAGACTTGAACACTGAAGCTTTCTTT
TRBV7-3	TRBD1	-	TRBJ2-1	CASSLSQGDDEQFF	TGTGCCAGCAGCTTATCTCAGGGGGATGATGAGCAGTTCTTC
TRBV27	-	-	TRBJ1-2	CASSSWAGQGYTF	TGTGCCAGCAGTTCCTGGGCAGGGCAGGGCTACACCTTC
TRBV4-2	-	-	TRBJ2-7	CASSQAAGTGYEQYF	TGTGCCAGCAGCCAAGCCGCGGGAACGGGCTACGAGCAGTACTTC
TRBV6-5	-	-	TRBJ2-7	CASSLASEQYF	TGTGCCAGCAGTCTCGCTAGCGAGCAGTACTTC
TRBV7-9	-	-	TRBJ2-3	CASSFPTGYNTDTQYF	TGTGCCAGCAGCTTCCCGACTGGGTATAACACAGATACGCAGTATTTT
TRBV6-5	-	-	TRBJ1-1	CAIGNIDTEAFF	TGTGCCATCGGTAATATTGACACTGAAGCTTTCTTT
TRBV7-3	-	once	TRBJ2-1	CASSETRNNEQFF	TGTGCCAGCAGCGAGACTAGGAACAATGAGCAGTTCTTC
TRBV10-3	-	-	TRBJ2-7	CAISDAGKGYEQYF	TGTGCCATCAGTGATGCAGGGAAAGGCTACGAGCAGTACTTC
TRBV5-4	-	-	TRBJ2-5	CASSLGRVIETQYF	TGTGCCAGCAGCTTGGGACGGGTAATAGAGACCCAGTACTTC
TRBV7-3	TRBD2	-	TRBJ2-5	CASSGSGEETQYF	TGTGCCAGCAGCGGGAGCGGGGAGGAGACCCAGTACTTC
TRBV4-1	TRBD2	-	TRBJ2-3	CASSQDPAGTSGSEDTQYF	TGCGCCAGCAGCCAAGACCCCGCCGGGACTAGCGGGAGCGAGGATACGCAGTATTTT
TRBV11-2	-	-	TRBJ1-2	CASSEGQLYGYTF	TGTGCCAGCAGCGAAGGACAGCTCTATGGCTACACCTTC
TRBV10-3	-	-	TRBJ2-5	CAISESAGLQETQYF	TGTGCCATCAGTGAGTCGGCCGGACTACAAGAGACCCAGTACTTC
TRBV29-1	-	-	TRBJ2-7	CSVGRGDSYEQYF	TGCAGCGTTGGCCGCGGAGACTCCTACGAGCAGTACTTC
TRBV7-9	TRBD2	-	TRBJ2-3	CASSLGLAGGDTQYF	TGTGCCAGCAGCTTAGGACTAGCGGGAGGAGATACGCAGTATTTT
TRBV14	TRBD1	-	TRBJ1-1	CASSQTGVRNTEAFF	TGTGCCAGCAGCCAAACAGGGGTGCGGAACACTGAAGCTTTCTTT
TRBV27	TRBD1	-	TRBJ2-7	CASGGGTGGTYEQYF	TGTGCCAGCGGGGGAGGGACAGGGGGGACTTACGAGCAGTACTTC
TRBV19	-	-	TRBJ2-7	CASSMADTYEQYF	TGTGCCAGTAGTATGGCCGATACCTACGAGCAGTACTTC
TRBV7-9	-	-	TRBJ1-6	CASSIARPAPNSPLHF	TGTGCCAGCAGCATCGCCAGGCCTGCACCTAATTCACCCCTCCACTTT
TRBV7-8	-	-	TRBJ1-5	CASSLDPGTQPQHF	TGTGCCAGCAGCTTAGATCCCGGGACACAGCCCCAGCATTTT
TRBV7-2	-	-	TRBJ1-1	CASSLARREGRGTEAFF	TGTGCCAGCAGCTTAGCGCGAAGGGAGGGACGGGGCACTGAAGCTTTCTTT
TRBV5-1	TRBD1	-	TRBJ1-2	CASSLWGTGRNYGYTF	TGCGCCAGCAGCTTGTGGGGGACAGGGAGAAACTATGGCTACACCTTC
TRBV7-9	-	-	TRBJ1-1	CASSYRVDTEAFF	TGTGCCAGCAGCTACAGGGTTGACACTGAAGCTTTCTTT
TRBV7-8	TRBD1	few	TRBJ1-1	CASSLGQGGNTEAFF	TGTGCCAGCAGCTTGGGACAGGGGGGGAACACTGAAGCTTTCTTT
TRBV28	-	few	TRBJ1-5	CASSLVGQPQHF	TGTGCCAGCAGCCTAGTAGGTCAGCCCCAGCATTTT
TRBV28	TRBD1	-	TRBJ1-4	CASSPPRRGREKLFF	TGTGCCAGCAGTCCCCCCCGCAGGGGGCGAGAAAAACTGTTTTTT
TRBV4-2	-	-	TRBJ1-2	CASSRIELDSYGYTF	TGTGCCAGCAGCCGCATAGAGCTTGACAGCTATGGCTACACCTTC
TRBV30	-	-	TRBJ2-3	CAGQGQLGDTQYF	TGTGCCGGCCAGGGTCAGTTAGGGGATACGCAGTATTTT
TRBV27	-	-	TRBJ2-1	CASGLNEQFF	TGTGCCAGCGGCTTGAATGAGCAGTTCTTC
TRBV7-2	TRBD1	-	TRBJ1-3	CASSRFGTEIGNTIYF	TGTGCCAGCAGCCGGTTCGGGACAGAGATAGGAAACACCATATATTTT
TRBV6-5	-	-	TRBJ2-5	CASSYPVGGAAETQYF	TGTGCCAGCAGTTACCCGGTGGGGGGGGCGGCGGAGACCCAGTACTTC
TRBV7-8	-	-	TRBJ1-1	CASSLSYTEAFF	TGTGCCAGCAGCTTATCCTACACTGAAGCTTTCTTT
TRBV9	TRBD1	-	TRBJ2-1	CASSRDSGPYNEQFF	TGTGCCAGCAGCCGGGACAGCGGACCTTACAATGAGCAGTTCTTC
TRBV5-6	-	-	TRBJ1-6	CASTLSSGYRWSPLHF	TGTGCCAGCACCTTGTCCTCCGGGTACCGATGGTCACCCCTCCACTTT
TRBV10-1	-	-	TRBJ2-1	CASSESGRGNEQFF	TGCGCCAGCAGTGAGTCTGGACGGGGCAATGAGCAGTTCTTC
TRBV4-3	TRBD2	few	TRBJ2-7	CASSQEASGSYEQYF	TGCGCCAGCAGCCAAGAGGCTAGCGGGAGCTACGAGCAGTACTTC
TRBV7-2	TRBD1	-	TRBJ1-2	CASSGQGYSGYTF	TGTGCCAGCAGCGGACAGGGGTATTCTGGCTACACCTTC
TRBV7-8	-	-	TRBJ1-1	CASSTQTGNTEAFF	TGTGCCAGCAGCACTCAGACAGGGAACACTGAAGCTTTCTTT
TRBV6-4	TRBD1	-	TRBJ1-2	CASSSEGGNGYTF	TGTGCCAGCAGTTCCGAAGGGGGCAATGGCTACACCTTC
TRBV28	TRBD1	-	TRBJ2-3	CASSRLDRGTDTQYF	TGTGCCAGCAGCCGCTTGGACAGGGGCACAGATACGCAGTATTTT
TRBV30	TRBD2	-	TRBJ2-1	CAWNKGLAGNNEQFF	TGTGCCTGGAACAAGGGACTAGCGGGCAACAATGAGCAGTTCTTC
TRBV5-4	TRBD1	few	TRBJ2-7	CASSVETGDYYEQYF	TGTGCCAGCAGCGTTGAGACAGGGGATTACTACGAGCAGTACTTC
TRBV5-4	-	few	TRBJ2-5	CASSLAGVVETQYF	TGTGCCAGCAGCTTGGCGGGGGTAGTGGAGACCCAGTACTTC
TRBV29-1	-	-	TRBJ2-7	CSVALWGGGDEQYF	TGCAGCGTCGCCCTGTGGGGGGGCGGTGACGAGCAGTACTTC
TRBV28	TRBD2	-	TRBJ2-5	CASSRPGGQETQYF	TGTGCCAGCAGTCGCCCCGGGGGGCAAGAGACCCAGTACTTC
TRBV7-6	-	few	TRBJ1-1	CASSGNRMNTEAFF	TGTGCCAGCAGCGGGAACAGGATGAACACTGAAGCTTTCTTT
TRBV29-1	-	once	TRBJ1-2	CSVDFRDTDNYGYTF	TGCAGCGTTGATTTCCGGGACACCGATAACTATGGCTACACCTTC
TRBV6-5	-	-	TRBJ2-1	CASSKDYGSYNEQFF	TGTGCCAGCAGTAAAGACTATGGCTCCTACAATGAGCAGTTCTTC
TRBV27	-	-	TRBJ1-1	CASSPASVGGAFF	TGTGCCAGCAGTCCGGCGTCGGTCGGGGGGGCTTTCTTT